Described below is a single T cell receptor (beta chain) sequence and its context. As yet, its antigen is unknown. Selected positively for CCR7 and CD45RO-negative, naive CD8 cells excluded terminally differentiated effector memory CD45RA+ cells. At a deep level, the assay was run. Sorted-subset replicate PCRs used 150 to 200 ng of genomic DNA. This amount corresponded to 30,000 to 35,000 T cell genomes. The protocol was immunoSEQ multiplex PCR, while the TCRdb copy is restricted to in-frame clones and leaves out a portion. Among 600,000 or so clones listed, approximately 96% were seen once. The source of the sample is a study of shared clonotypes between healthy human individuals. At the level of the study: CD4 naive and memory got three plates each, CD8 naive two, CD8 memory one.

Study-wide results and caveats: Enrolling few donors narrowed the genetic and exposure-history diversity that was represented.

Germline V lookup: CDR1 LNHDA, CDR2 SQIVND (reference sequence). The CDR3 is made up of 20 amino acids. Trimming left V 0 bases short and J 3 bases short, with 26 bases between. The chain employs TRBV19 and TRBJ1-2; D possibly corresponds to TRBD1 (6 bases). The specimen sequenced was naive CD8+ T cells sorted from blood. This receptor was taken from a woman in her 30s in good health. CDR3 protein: CASSIDLFGQGQKVDYGYTF. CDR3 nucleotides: TGTGCCAGTAGTATAGATCTATTCGGCCAGGGGCAAAAGGTCGACTATGGCTACACCTTC.